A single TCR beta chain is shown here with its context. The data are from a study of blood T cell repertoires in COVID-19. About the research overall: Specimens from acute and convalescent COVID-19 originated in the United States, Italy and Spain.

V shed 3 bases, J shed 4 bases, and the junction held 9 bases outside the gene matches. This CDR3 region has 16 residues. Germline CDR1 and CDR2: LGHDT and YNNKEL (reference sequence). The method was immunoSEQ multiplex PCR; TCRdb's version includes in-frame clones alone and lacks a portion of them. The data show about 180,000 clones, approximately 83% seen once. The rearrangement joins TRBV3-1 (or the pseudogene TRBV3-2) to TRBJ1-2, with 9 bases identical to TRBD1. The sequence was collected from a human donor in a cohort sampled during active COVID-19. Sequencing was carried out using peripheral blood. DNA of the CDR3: TGTGCCAGCAGCCAGCAACAGGGGGCGGTTGTCTATGGCTACACCTTC. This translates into CASSQQQGAVVYGYTF.